This T cell receptor beta chain was observed in a study of cytomegalovirus exposure and HLA in healthy donors. Healthy bone marrow donors formed the donor group. PCR was performed using 60 Vbeta and 13 Jbeta primers. This table comes from immunoSEQ multiplex PCR, and its TCRdb copy is limited to in-frame clones, with some not included. This table lists about 140,000 clones. The CDR3 has 13 residues. Germline-derived CDR1 and CDR2 are SGHNT and YYREEE (reference sequence). Trimming stripped 4 bases from V and 4 bases from J, with 11 bases between. The V call is TRBV5-4, the J call TRBJ1-1, with D possibly being TRBD1 (6 bases). The sequence derives from a woman younger than 30 in good health and CMV-seronegative. The specimen sequenced was PBMCs. CDR3 sequence (DNA): TGTGCCAGCAGCCTAGTCAGGGGCACTGAAGCTTTCTTT. Protein: CASSLVRGTEAFF.